This passage covers 4 T cell receptor beta chains from one sample sequenced in a study of blood T cell repertoires in COVID-19. The table came from immunoSEQ multiplex PCR; TCRdb's copy has only in-frame clones and leaves some out. The sample includes 110,000 to 150,000 clones, less than 85% of them seen just once. What was sequenced was peripheral blood. All receptors come from a human donor in a cohort sampled during active COVID-19.

The V and J genes are TRBV6-2 or TRBV6-3 and TRBJ2-5; 7 positions agree with TRBD2. Trimming cost V 0 bases and J 7 bases; bases outside gene matches: 11. This CDR3 is built from 16 residues. Per germline, CDR1 MNHEY and CDR2 SVGEGT. CDR3 sequence: CASSYSRGDATGTQYF. The CDR3 DNA reads TGTGCCAGCAGTTACTCACGGGGGGACGCCACGGGGACCCAGTACTTC.

The J gene is TRBJ2-5, the V gene TRBV5-8; 10 bases are shared with TRBD2. With 2 bases clipped from V and 1 base from J, the junction kept 5 bases outside the gene matches. This CDR3 spans 16 amino acids. Germline values: CDR1 SGHTS, CDR2 YDEGEE. The CDR3 is CASSFQRGGFQETQYF. CDR3 nucleotide sequence: TGTGCCAGCAGCTTTCAGCGGGGGGGCTTCCAAGAGACCCAGTACTTC.

This rearrangement joins TRBV5-4 to TRBJ2-3; possible D gene TRBD2, 6 bases. V was trimmed by 4 bases and J by 1 base, leaving 10 bases between them. The CDR3 is 14 residues long. CDR1 SGHNT and CDR2 YYREEE come from the germline V gene (reference sequence). The CDR3 protein is CASSIRLGTDTQYF. The DNA for the CDR3 is TGTGCCAGCAGCATCCGACTAGGCACAGATACGCAGTATTTT.

The chain uses TRBV10-3 and TRBJ1-4; 12 bases align to TRBD1. Germline loops: CDR1 ENHRY, CDR2 SYGVKD. The CDR3 loop spans 19 amino acids. V was pared by 2 bases and J by 6 bases, with 13 bases of the junction left unmatched. The CDR3 reads CAISETPGTGGRVHEKLFF. CDR3 nucleotides: TGTGCCATCAGTGAGACACCCGGGACAGGGGGCCGGGTGCATGAAAAACTGTTTTTT.